The 8 T cell receptor beta chains listed next were all sequenced from one sample in a study of blood T cell repertoires in COVID-19. Generated by immunoSEQ multiplex PCR, the TCRdb table keeps only in-frame clones and is missing some. The top ten hold about 3.6% of the sample, which has 55,000 or so clones, roughly 86% seen once. Sequenced: peripheral blood. All receptors come from a man aged 35-49 years with COVID-19, enrolled during active disease.

For the CDR3, the DNA is TGTGCCAGCTCAGTGGACAGGGTGCAACAGCCCCAGCATTTT. It codes for CASSVDRVQQPQHF. The chain joins TRBV18 to TRBJ1-5, with TRBD1 matching over 8 bases. The CDR3 spans 14 residues. Germline assignment: CDR1 KGHSH and CDR2 LQKENI. The ends lost 5 bases at V and 7 bases at J; junction bases unmatched: 7.

This clone was seen a handful of times. The genes are TRBV28 and TRBJ1-5; D unclear. The V end lost 7 bases, the J end lost 0 bases, and 13 bases lay between the germline ends. This CDR3 comprises 15 residues. Germline-derived CDR1 and CDR2 are MDHEN and SYDVKM. The CDR3 region has the DNA TGTGCCAGCAAGATTGAGGAAAATAGCAATCAGCCCCAGCATTTT. It encodes CASKIEENSNQPQHF.

This chain connects TRBV4-2 to TRBJ2-5; 13 bases line up with TRBD2. Per germline, CDR1 LGHNA and CDR2 YNFKEQ. V dropped 1 base and J dropped 4; count of bases not matched to a gene: 12. The CDR3 contains 19 residues. The CDR3 DNA sequence: TGTGCCAGCAGCCAAGCTTCCGGGACTAGCGGGATAACAGGAGAGACCCAGTACTTC. Its protein product is CASSQASGTSGITGETQYF.

This sequence joins TRBV27 and TRBJ1-6; 7 bases line up with TRBD1. V lost 6 bases and J lost 7; bases outside the gene matches: 6. From germline, CDR1 is MNHEY and CDR2 SMNVEV (reference sequence). The CDR3 length is 14 residues. Here the CDR3 DNA reads TGTGCCAGCAGCACCGGGACAGCGAATTCACCCCTCCACTTT. It translates to CASSTGTANSPLHF.

This clone was detected only a few times. J is TRBJ2-1 and V is TRBV5-4; D gene unclear. Germline V gene lookup returns CDR1 SGHNT and CDR2 YYREEE (reference sequence). With 0 bases removed from V and 3 bases from J, the gap between germline ends came to 4 bases. This CDR3 is built from 13 residues. The CDR3 DNA sequence: TGTGCCAGCAGCTTGGTCGGCTACAATGAGCAGTTCTTC. It translates to CASSLVGYNEQFF.

This chain joins TRBV9 and TRBJ2-1, with a tentative D call TRBD2 (5 bases). Trimming shortened V by 3 bases and J by 0 bases, and 7 bases separated the two germline ends. The CDR3 has 14 residues. Germline CDR1 SGDLS, CDR2 YYNGEE. The CDR3 loop is CASSGGSSYNEQFF. Here the CDR3 DNA reads TGTGCCAGCAGCGGTGGGAGCTCCTACAATGAGCAGTTCTTC.

This rearrangement joins TRBV28 to TRBJ1-2; D unresolved. Trimming removed 4 bases from V and 2 bases from J, with 14 bases in between. The CDR3 is 15 amino acids. The germline V gene has CDR1 MDHEN and CDR2 SYDVKM. Written as DNA, the CDR3 is TGTGCCAGCAGTTCAAGCACCGATGAAAACTATGGCTACACCTTC. Encoded protein: CASSSSTDENYGYTF.

V gene TRBV2 combines with J gene TRBJ2-7; TRBD2 might be the D (5 bases). The CDR3 is 14 residues long. V shed 3 bases and J shed 3 bases, with 12 bases lying between them. Germline CDR1 SNHLY, CDR2 FYNNEI. The CDR3 region has the DNA TGTGCCAGCAGTGAGACGGGGATAAACTACGAGCAGTACTTC. Its translation: CASSETGINYEQYF.